This record covers a single TCR beta chain. The CDR3 loop spans 14 amino acids. Trimming removed 5 bases from V and 0 bases from J, with 8 bases in between. Germline V gene sequence: CDR1 KGHSH, CDR2 LQKENI. This table comes from immunoSEQ multiplex PCR, and its TCRdb copy is limited to in-frame clones, with some not included. Of around 70,000 clones listed, around two thirds are singletons. This entry belongs to a study of cytotoxic CD8 clonotypes in ibrutinib-treated CLL. As for the study in general: Investigators reported around 25 partial and 2 complete responses; after median approximately 74 months, roughly 15 patients remained remitted and approximately twelve progressed.

This clonotype was obtained from a human donor with chronic lymphocytic leukemia. V is TRBV18 and J is TRBJ1-3; D is unresolved. The sample consisted of PBMCs, taken after 12 months of ibrutinib treatment. For the CDR3, the DNA is TGTGCCAGCTCATTGCAGAGCTCTGGAAACACCATATATTTT. Translating it yields CASSLQSSGNTIYF.